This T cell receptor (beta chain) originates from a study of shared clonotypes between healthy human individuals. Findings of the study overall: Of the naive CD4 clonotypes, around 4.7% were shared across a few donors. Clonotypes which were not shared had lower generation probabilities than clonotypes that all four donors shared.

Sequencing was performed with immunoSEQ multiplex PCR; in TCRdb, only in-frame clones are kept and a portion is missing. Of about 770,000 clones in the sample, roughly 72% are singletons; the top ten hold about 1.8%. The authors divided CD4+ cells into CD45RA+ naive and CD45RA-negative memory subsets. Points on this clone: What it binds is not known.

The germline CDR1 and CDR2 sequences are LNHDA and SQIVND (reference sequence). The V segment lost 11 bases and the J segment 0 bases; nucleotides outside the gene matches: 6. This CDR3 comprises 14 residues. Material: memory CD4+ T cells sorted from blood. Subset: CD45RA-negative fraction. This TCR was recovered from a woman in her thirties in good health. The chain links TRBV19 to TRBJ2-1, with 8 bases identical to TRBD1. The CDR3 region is CAANRGSSYNEQFF. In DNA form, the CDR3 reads TGTGCCGCAAACAGGGGGAGCTCCTACAATGAGCAGTTCTTC.